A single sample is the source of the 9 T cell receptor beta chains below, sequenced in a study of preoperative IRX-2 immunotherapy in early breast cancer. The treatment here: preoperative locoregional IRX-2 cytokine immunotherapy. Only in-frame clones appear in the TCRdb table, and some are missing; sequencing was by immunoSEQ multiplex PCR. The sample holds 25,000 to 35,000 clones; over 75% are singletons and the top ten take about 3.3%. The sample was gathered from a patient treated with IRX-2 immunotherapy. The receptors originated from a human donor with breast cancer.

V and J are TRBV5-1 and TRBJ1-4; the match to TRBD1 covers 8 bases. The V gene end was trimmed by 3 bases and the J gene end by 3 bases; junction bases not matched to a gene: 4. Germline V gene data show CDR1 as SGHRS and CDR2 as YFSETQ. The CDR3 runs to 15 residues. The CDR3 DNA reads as TGCGCCAGCAGCTACCAGGGGGCAGCTAATGAAAAACTGTTTTTT. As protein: CASSYQGAANEKLFF.

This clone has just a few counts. The CDR3 region is CASISAGARQPQHF. Written as DNA, the CDR3 is TGTGCCAGCATTAGTGCGGGGGCTCGGCAGCCCCAGCATTTT. The rearrangement joins TRBV6-8 to TRBJ1-5, with TRBD1 as a possible D gene (6 bases). Germline CDR1 MNHGY, CDR2 SAAAGT. This CDR3 is built from 14 residues. Trimming pared 7 bases from V and 7 bases from J, leaving 17 bases between.

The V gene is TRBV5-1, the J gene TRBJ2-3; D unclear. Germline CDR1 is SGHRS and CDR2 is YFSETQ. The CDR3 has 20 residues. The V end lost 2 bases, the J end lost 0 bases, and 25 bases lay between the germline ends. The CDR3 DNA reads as TGCGCCAGCAGCTTCCAGTTTGGTGGGTCGACACCCACTAGCACAGATACGCAGTATTTT. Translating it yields CASSFQFGGSTPTSTDTQYF.

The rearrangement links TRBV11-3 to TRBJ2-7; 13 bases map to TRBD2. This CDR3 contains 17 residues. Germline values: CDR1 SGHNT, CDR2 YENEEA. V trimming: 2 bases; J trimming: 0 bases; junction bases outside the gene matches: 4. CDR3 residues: CASSLSTSGRASYEQYF. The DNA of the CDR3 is TGTGCCAGCAGCTTAAGTACTAGCGGGAGGGCCTCCTACGAGCAGTACTTC.

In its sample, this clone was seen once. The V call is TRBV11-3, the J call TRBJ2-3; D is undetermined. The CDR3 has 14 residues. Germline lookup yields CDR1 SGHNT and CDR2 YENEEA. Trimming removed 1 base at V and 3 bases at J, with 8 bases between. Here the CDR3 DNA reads TGTGCCAGCAGCTTAGGAGACGTAACAGATACGCAGTATTTT. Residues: CASSLGDVTDTQYF.

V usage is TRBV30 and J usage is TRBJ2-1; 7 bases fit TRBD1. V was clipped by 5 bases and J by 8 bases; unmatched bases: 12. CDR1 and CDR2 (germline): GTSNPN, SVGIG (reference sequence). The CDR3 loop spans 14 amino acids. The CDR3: CAWDRRGRSDEQFF. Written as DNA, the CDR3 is TGTGCCTGGGACAGAAGGGGGCGCAGCGATGAGCAGTTCTTC.

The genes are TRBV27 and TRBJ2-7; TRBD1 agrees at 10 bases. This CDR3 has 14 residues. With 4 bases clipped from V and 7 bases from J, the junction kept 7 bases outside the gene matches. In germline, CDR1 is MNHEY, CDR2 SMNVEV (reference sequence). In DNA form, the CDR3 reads TGTGCCAGCAGTTCGACAGGGGGCTGGCGAGAGCAGTACTTC. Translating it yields CASSSTGGWREQYF.

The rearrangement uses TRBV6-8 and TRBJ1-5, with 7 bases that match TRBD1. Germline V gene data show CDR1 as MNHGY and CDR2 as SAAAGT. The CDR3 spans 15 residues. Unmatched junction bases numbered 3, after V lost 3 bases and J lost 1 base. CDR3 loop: CASSYWTGSNQPQHF. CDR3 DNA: TGTGCCAGCAGTTATTGGACAGGCAGCAATCAGCCCCAGCATTTT.

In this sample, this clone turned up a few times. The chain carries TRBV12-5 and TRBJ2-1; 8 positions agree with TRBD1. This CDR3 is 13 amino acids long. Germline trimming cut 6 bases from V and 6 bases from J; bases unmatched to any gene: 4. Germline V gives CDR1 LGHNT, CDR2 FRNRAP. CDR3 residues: CASGTGVPNEQFF. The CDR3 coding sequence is TGTGCTAGTGGGACAGGGGTGCCCAATGAGCAGTTCTTC.